This T cell receptor beta chain stems from a study of shared T cell receptors in the human thymus. The method was immunoSEQ multiplex PCR; TCRdb's version includes in-frame clones alone and lacks a portion of them. The table shows 700,000 or so clones, with 75% to 90% occurring only once. Trimming cost V 0 bases and J 4 bases, with 7 bases left between them. The CDR3 consists of 13 residues. Germline V gene sequence: CDR1 SGHRS, CDR2 YFSETQ. This clone was found once. These same data were also listed under a study on human thymus T cells. From that report: Corrective cardiac surgery supplied the resected thymus tissue. Highly overlapping thymic repertoires among unrelated individuals were reported in related research.

The genes are TRBV5-1 and TRBJ1-2; D is unresolved. The clonotype originates from a girl under three years old with a congenital heart defect. The sample consisted of thymocytes. The CDR3 protein is CASSLAPSYGYTF. The CDR3 coding sequence is TGCGCCAGCAGCTTGGCCCCCAGCTATGGCTACACCTTC.